The rows below give T cell receptor beta chains drawn from one sample of a study of cytomegalovirus exposure and HLA in healthy donors. Assay used: immunoSEQ multiplex PCR; TCRdb lists only in-frame clones, some missing. The sample contains fewer than 200,000 clones, approximately 84% of which appear only once. Sample: PBMCs. Receptor source: a woman aged 18-35 years in good health and CMV-seropositive. Each CDR3 is given with its conserved first and last residue. The order of the fields is J gene, V gene, D gene, clone size, CDR3 protein, CDR3 DNA. D genes are given only for firm matches. Clone sizes are given selectively: once, few, many, or a class where the clone is expanded.

>TRBJ2-7|TRBV6-6|-|-
CASRVGGEQYF
TGTGCCAGCAGGGTAGGGGGCGAGCAGTACTTC
>TRBJ2-7|TRBV4-2|TRBD2|-
CASSQPGLAGGEQYF
TGTGCCAGCAGCCAGCCGGGACTAGCGGGGGGCGAGCAGTACTTC
>TRBJ1-2|TRBV6-1|TRBD1|-
CAGHDRGDPYGYTF
TGTGCCGGACACGACAGGGGGGACCCCTATGGCTACACCTTC
>TRBJ1-4|TRBV5-1|-|-
CASSLSQGDGKLFF
TGCGCCAGCAGCTTGAGCCAGGGTGACGGAAAACTGTTTTTT
>TRBJ2-3|TRBV7-9|TRBD1|-
CAKQGQEGDTQYF
TGTGCCAAACAGGGACAGGAGGGAGATACGCAGTATTTT
>TRBJ2-3|TRBV5-1|-|-
CASSLGGQSTDTQYF
TGCGCCAGCAGCTTGGGGGGACAAAGCACAGATACGCAGTATTTT
>TRBJ2-7|TRBV5-4|-|-
CASSLMGSVVYEQYF
TGTGCCAGCAGCTTGATGGGCTCCGTTGTCTACGAGCAGTACTTC
>TRBJ1-2|TRBV29-1|-|-
CSVAGLRDGYTF
TGCAGCGTTGCCGGATTACGGGATGGCTACACCTTC
>TRBJ2-1|TRBV6-1|TRBD2|-
CASTRRGGRNEQFF
TGTGCCAGCACGAGGCGGGGGGGCCGCAATGAGCAGTTCTTC
>TRBJ2-7|TRBV7-2|TRBD2|-
CASSYSGGAREQYF
TGTGCCAGCAGCTATAGCGGGGGGGCACGCGAGCAGTACTTC
>TRBJ1-5|TRBV6-1|-|-
CASRWAGDSNQPQHF
TGTGCCAGCAGATGGGCAGGGGATAGCAATCAGCCCCAGCATTTT
>TRBJ1-4|TRBV27|TRBD1|once
CASRPSTGTSGKLFF
TGTGCCAGCAGACCCTCGACAGGGACCTCCGGAAAACTGTTTTTT
>TRBJ2-7|TRBV11-1|-|-
CASTAGSAYEQYF
TGTGCCAGCACCGCAGGTTCCGCCTACGAGCAGTACTTC
>TRBJ2-1|TRBV6-5|-|-
CASRLPGPSNEQFF
TGTGCCAGCAGACTACCTGGCCCGTCCAATGAGCAGTTCTTC
>TRBJ1-3|TRBV9|-|-
CASSVGERSGNTIYF
TGTGCCAGCAGCGTGGGAGAGCGCTCTGGAAACACCATATATTTT
>TRBJ2-5|TRBV6-5|-|-
CASRDRQETQYF
TGTGCCAGCAGGGACAGACAAGAGACCCAGTACTTC
>TRBJ2-7|TRBV27|TRBD1|-
CASSFLGQTYEQYF
TGTGCCAGCAGTTTTCTGGGACAGACCTACGAGCAGTACTTC